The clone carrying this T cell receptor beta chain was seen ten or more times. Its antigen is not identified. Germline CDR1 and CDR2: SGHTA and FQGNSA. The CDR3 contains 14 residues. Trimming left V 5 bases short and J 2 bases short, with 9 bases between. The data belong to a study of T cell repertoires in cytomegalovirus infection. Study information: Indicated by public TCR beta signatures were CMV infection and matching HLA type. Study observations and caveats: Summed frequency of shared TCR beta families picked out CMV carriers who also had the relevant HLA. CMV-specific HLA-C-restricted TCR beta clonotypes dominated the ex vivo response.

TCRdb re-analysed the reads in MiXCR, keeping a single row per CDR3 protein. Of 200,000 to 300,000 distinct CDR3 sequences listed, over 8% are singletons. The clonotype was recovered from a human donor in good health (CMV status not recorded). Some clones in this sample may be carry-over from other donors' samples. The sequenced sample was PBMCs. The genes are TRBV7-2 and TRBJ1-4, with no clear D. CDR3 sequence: CASSQQPTNEKLFF. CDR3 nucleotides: TGTGCCAGCAGCCAACAGCCGACTAATGAAAAACTGTTTTTT. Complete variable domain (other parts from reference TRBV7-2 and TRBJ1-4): GAGVSQSPSNKVTEKGKDVELRCDPISGHTALYWYRQSLGQGLEFLIYFQGNSAPDKSGLPSDRFSAERTGGSVSTLTIQRTQQEDSAVYLCASSQQPTNEKLFFGSGTQLSVL.